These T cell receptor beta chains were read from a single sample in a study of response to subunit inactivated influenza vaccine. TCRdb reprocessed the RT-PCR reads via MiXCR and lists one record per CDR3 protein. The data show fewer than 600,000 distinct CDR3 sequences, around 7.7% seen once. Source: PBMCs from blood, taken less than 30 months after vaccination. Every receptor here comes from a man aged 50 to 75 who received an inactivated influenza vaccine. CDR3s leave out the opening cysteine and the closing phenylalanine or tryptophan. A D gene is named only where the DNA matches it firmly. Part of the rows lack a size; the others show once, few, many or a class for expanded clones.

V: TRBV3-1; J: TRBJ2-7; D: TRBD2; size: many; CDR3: ASSQDTSGSSYEQY
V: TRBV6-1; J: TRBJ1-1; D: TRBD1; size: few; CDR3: ASTLTGVNTEAF
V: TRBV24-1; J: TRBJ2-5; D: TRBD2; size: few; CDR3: ATSDLRGGPQETQY
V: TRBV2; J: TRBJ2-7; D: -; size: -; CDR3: ASAGGIPYEQY
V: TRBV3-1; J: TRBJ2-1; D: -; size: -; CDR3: ASSQDGGTYEQF
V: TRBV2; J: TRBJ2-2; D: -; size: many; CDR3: ASSVGNTGELF
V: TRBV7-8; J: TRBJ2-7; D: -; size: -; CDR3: ASSNTGREQY
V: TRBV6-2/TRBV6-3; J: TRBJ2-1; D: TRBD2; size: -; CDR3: ASSYSSGRGHEQF
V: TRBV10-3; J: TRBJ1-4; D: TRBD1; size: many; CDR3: AISESQGGEKLF
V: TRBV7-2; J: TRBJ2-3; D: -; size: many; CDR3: ASSLLGSGTDTQY
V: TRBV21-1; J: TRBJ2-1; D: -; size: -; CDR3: ARLAGGHYQF
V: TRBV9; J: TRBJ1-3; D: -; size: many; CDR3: ASSSTGTLSGNTIY
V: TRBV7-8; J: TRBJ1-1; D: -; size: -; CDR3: ASSLELESEAF
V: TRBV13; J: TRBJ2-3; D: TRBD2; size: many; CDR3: ASSLISSVTSGFTDTQY
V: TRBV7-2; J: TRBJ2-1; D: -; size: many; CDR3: ASSPRSAGTTNEQF
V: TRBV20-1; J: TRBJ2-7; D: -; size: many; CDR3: SARGQTYEQY
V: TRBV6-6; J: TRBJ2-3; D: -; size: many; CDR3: ASSYLATDTQY
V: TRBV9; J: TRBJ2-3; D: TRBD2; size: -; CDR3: ASSISGRASDTQY
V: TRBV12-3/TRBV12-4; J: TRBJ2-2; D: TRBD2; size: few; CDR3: AGLAANTGELF
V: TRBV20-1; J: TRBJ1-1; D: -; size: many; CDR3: SARDLRDWANAEAF
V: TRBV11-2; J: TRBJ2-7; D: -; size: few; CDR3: ASSLGTGTHEQY
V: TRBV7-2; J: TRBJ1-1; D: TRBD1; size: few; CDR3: ASSSGPGQGPAF
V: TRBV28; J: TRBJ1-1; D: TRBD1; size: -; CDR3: ASSTWDRDLKSYTEAF
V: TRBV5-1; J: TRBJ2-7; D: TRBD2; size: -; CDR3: ASSSTSGRIYEQY
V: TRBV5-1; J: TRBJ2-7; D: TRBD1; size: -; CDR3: ASSLGTGRAYEQY
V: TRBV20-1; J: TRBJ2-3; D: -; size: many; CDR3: SASTITDTQY
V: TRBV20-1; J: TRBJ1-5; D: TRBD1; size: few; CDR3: SASSTGVLPFQPQH
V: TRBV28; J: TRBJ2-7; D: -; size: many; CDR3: ASTPVGVNTYEQY
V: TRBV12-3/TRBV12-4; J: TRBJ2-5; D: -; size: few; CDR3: ASSLTGPQETQY
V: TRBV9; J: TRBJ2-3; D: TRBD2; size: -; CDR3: ASSRTSLTDTQY
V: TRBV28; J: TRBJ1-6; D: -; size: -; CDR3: ASSFYGTLH
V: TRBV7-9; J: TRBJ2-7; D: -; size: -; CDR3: ASSFQTRSEQY
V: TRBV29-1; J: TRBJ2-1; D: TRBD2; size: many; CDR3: SVPGTSGSSYNEQF
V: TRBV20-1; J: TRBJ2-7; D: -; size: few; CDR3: SADVRDSYEQY
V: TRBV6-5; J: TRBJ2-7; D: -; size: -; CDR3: ATRTSYEQY
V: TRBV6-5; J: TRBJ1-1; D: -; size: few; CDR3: ASSIPKDTEAF
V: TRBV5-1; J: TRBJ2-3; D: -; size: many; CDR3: ASSLGSGDTQY